The 26 T cell receptor beta chains presented below share a single source sample, sequenced in a study of blood T cell repertoires in COVID-19. Data came from immunoSEQ multiplex PCR; TCRdb stores just in-frame clones and leaves some out. The profile shows approximately 300,000 clones, roughly nine tenths of them singletons. The sequenced material came from peripheral blood. These receptor sequences come from a man between 18 and 29 years old who had recovered from COVID-19.

The chain couples TRBV7-9 to TRBJ2-2; D is possibly TRBD1 (5 bases). The CDR3 spans 14 residues. Germline V gene sequence: CDR1 SEHNR, CDR2 FQNEAQ (reference sequence). V lost 5 bases and J lost 1, with 8 bases in between. DNA for the CDR3: TGTGCCAGCAGCACCGACAGGAACACCGGGGAGCTGTTTTTT. This sequence encodes CASSTDRNTGELFF. Combining the CDR3 with reference TRBV7-9 and TRBJ2-2 gives the whole variable domain DTGVSQNPRHKITKRGQNVTFRCDPISEHNRLYWYRQTLGQGPEFLTYFQNEAQLEKSRLLSDRFSAERPKGSFSTLEIQRTEQGDSAMYLCASSTDRNTGELFFGEGSRLTVL.

The CDR3 DNA reads as TGCAGCGTTGATGGGACTAGCGGGAGCCCCGATACGCAGTATTTT. Its translation: CSVDGTSGSPDTQYF. The rearrangement joins TRBV29-1 to TRBJ2-3; TRBD2 matches at 14 bases. This CDR3 contains 15 residues. The trim removed 3 bases at V and 6 bases at J, leaving 5 bases unmatched. The germline gives CDR1 SQVTM, CDR2 ANQGSEA.

The chain is built from TRBV5-4 and TRBJ2-1; 10 bases fit TRBD2. Trimming took 3 bases from V and 4 from J; bases not matched to a gene: 10. The CDR3 contains 17 residues. The germline CDR1 and CDR2 sequences are SGHNT and YYREEE (reference sequence). The CDR3 DNA reads TGTGCCAGCAGCTCGCCTTCCGGGACTAGCGTATACAATGAGCAGTTCTTC. Its translation is CASSSPSGTSVYNEQFF.

V is TRBV5-4 and J is TRBJ2-2; 10 positions match TRBD1. J gave up 4 bases and V 4 bases, and 1 base lay outside the gene matches. The CDR3 is 14 residues long. CDR1 is SGHNT and CDR2 is YYREEE in the germline V gene (reference sequence). The chain's CDR3 is CASSRDRGTGELFF. The CDR3 bases are TGTGCCAGCAGCAGGGACAGGGGCACCGGGGAGCTGTTTTTT.

The genes are TRBV9 and TRBJ1-3, with D tentatively TRBD1 (6 bases). With 2 bases removed from V and 4 bases from J, the gap between germline ends came to 13 bases. Germline V gene lookup returns CDR1 SGDLS and CDR2 YYNGEE. The CDR3 loop spans 15 amino acids. The CDR3 bases are TGTGCCAGCAGCGTGGGGGCGAAGGGGGGAAACACCATATATTTT. Its protein product is CASSVGAKGGNTIYF.

The V and J genes are TRBV6-5 and TRBJ1-1, with 10 bases matching TRBD1. The CDR3 sequence is 14 residues long. V shed 6 bases, J shed 2 bases, and the junction held 3 bases outside the gene matches. CDR1 and CDR2 (germline): MNHEY, SVGAGI. The CDR3: CASRGQGINTEAFF. CDR3 in DNA: TGTGCCAGCAGGGGACAGGGGATAAACACTGAAGCTTTCTTT.

The chain combines TRBV7-8 with TRBJ2-7; possibly TRBD1 for D (5 bases). The CDR3 loop spans 14 amino acids. The V end lost 1 base, the J end lost 7 bases, and 14 bases lay between the germline ends. In germline, CDR1 is SGHVS, CDR2 FQNEAQ. In DNA, the CDR3 is TGTGCCAGCAGCTTAGGGGGCGCTAGTACGGAGCAGTACTTC. Protein: CASSLGGASTEQYF. Together with reference TRBV7-8 and TRBJ2-7, the CDR3 gives the full variable domain: GAGVSQSPRYKVAKRGQDVALRCDPISGHVSLFWYQQALGQGPEFLTYFQNEAQLDKSGLPSDRFFAERPEGSVSTLKIQRTQQEDSAVYLCASSLGGASTEQYFGPGTRLTVT.

This chain joins TRBV6-4 and TRBJ2-7; 11 positions match TRBD2. There are 17 residues in the CDR3. Germline V gene data show CDR1 as MRHNA and CDR2 as SNTAGT. V lost 2 bases, J lost 0 bases, and 6 bases stayed unmatched. The CDR3: CASSDQSTSGSSYEQYF. CDR3 nucleotides: TGTGCCAGCAGTGACCAGAGCACTAGCGGGAGCTCCTACGAGCAGTACTTC.

This sequence joins TRBV10-3 and TRBJ2-1; D is possibly TRBD1 (5 bases). Germline assignment: CDR1 ENHRY and CDR2 SYGVKD. Trimming shortened V by 6 bases and J by 6 bases, and 12 bases separated the two germline ends. The CDR3 contains 13 residues. CDR3 sequence: CAISEGHSNEQFF. The CDR3 DNA reads as TGTGCCATCAGCGAAGGACACAGCAATGAGCAGTTCTTC.

The rearrangement links TRBV11-2 to TRBJ2-3; 8 bases fit TRBD1. Trimming took 1 base from V and 1 from J; bases not matched to a gene: 7. Germline lookup yields CDR1 SGHAT and CDR2 FQNNGV. The CDR3 covers 17 residues. The CDR3 nucleotides are TGTGCCAGCAGCTTAGGGCGGACAGGGTTCGGCACAGATACGCAGTATTTT. This encodes CASSLGRTGFGTDTQYF.

The V gene is TRBV23-1, the J gene TRBJ2-5, with TRBD1 as a possible D gene (6 bases). TRBV23-1 is given ORF status, its function remaining uncertain. The CDR3 contains 16 residues. Trimming left V 0 bases short and J 4 bases short, with 15 bases between. CDR3 nucleotide sequence: TGCGCCAGCAGTCAATCGGGGGCAGGTACAGCAGAGACCCAGTACTTC. It is translated as CASSQSGAGTAETQYF.

The chain recombines TRBV7-9 with TRBJ1-4; D is ambiguous. Germline V gives CDR1 SEHNR, CDR2 FQNEAQ (reference sequence). The germline V and J ends were trimmed by 3 bases and 3 bases, with 8 bases remaining between them. This CDR3 is 14 amino acids long. The CDR3 here is CASSLSAANEKLFF. For the CDR3, the DNA is TGTGCCAGCAGCTTGTCCGCGGCTAATGAAAAACTGTTTTTT.

In this sample, this clone turned up a few times. The chain uses TRBV7-6 and TRBJ2-1, with 11 positions matching TRBD2. V shed 5 bases, J shed 4 bases, and the junction held 4 bases outside the gene matches. The germline V gene has CDR1 SGHVS and CDR2 FNYEAQ. This CDR3 spans 15 amino acids. CDR3 bases: TGTGCCAGCAGCGGTACTAGCGGGAGTTACAATGAGCAGTTCTTC. Its translation: CASSGTSGSYNEQFF.

The chain couples TRBV7-8 to TRBJ2-7; 7 positions agree with TRBD1. V lost 2 bases and J lost 3; bases outside the gene matches: 7. Germline V lookup: CDR1 SGHVS, CDR2 FQNEAQ. This CDR3 spans 15 amino acids. CDR3 nucleotide sequence: TGTGCCAGCAGCTTATATGGACAGGTGGTCTACGAGCAGTACTTC. It translates to CASSLYGQVVYEQYF.

In the case of this clone: The sample holds other DNA sequences that translate to the same CDR3. The V gene is TRBV7-2, the J gene TRBJ1-1; D might be TRBD1 (5 bases). The CDR3 has 11 amino acids. Per the germline V gene, CDR1 is SGHTA and CDR2 is FQGNSA. Trimming took off 5 bases at V and 7 bases at J, with 8 bases between the two ends. This chain's CDR3 is CASSTGGEAFF. In DNA, the CDR3 is TGTGCCAGCAGCACGGGGGGTGAAGCTTTCTTT.

This chain joins TRBV9 and TRBJ2-2; 7 nucleotides agree with TRBD1. Trimming cost V 6 bases and J 3 bases; bases outside gene matches: 5. CDR1 is SGDLS and CDR2 is YYNGEE in the germline V gene. This CDR3 is built from 14 residues. The CDR3 DNA follows: TGTGCCAGCACTAGACAGGGCGACACCGGGGAGCTGTTTTTT. Translated: CASTRQGDTGELFF.

This clone was detected only once. One end of the junction does not line up with germline, which may come from a read error. The genes are TRBV19 and TRBJ1-1, with TRBD1 identical over 7 bases. The CDR3 loop spans 15 amino acids. Germline-derived CDR1 and CDR2 are LNHDA and SQIVND (reference sequence). CDR3 coding DNA: TGTGCCAGTCGTATGGGGACAGCGGGAGGGACTGAAGCTTTCTTT. It yields the protein CASRMGTAGGTEAFF.

This sequence joins TRBV20-1 and TRBJ1-1; TRBD1 aligns across 7 bases. The V and J ends lost 5 bases and 8 bases, in that order; junction bases with no gene match: 2. Germline V CDR1 and CDR2: DFQATT, SNEGSKA (reference sequence). The CDR3 sequence is 10 residues long. CDR3 loop: CSAGTEEAFF. The CDR3 DNA is TGCAGTGCTGGGACAGAAGAAGCTTTCTTT.

V gene TRBV27 combines with J gene TRBJ1-2; no firm D call. The CDR3 is 14 amino acids. Per the germline V gene, CDR1 is MNHEY and CDR2 is SMNVEV (reference sequence). V dropped 3 bases and J dropped 4 bases, with 12 bases sitting between them. DNA of the CDR3: TGTGCCAGCAGTTTCTCTATGATTGGCTATGGCTACACCTTC. Protein sequence: CASSFSMIGYGYTF.

The genes are TRBV18 and TRBJ2-7, with TRBD1 as a possible D gene (6 bases). V was cut by 1 base and J by 3 bases, with 13 bases left in between. CDR1 and CDR2 (germline): KGHSH, LQKENI. CDR3 length equals 15 residues. The DNA for the CDR3 is TGTGCCAGCTCACCACGCCGGGACACCATCTACGAGCAGTACTTC. It is translated as CASSPRRDTIYEQYF.

There are a few counts of this clone. The CDR3 here is CASTLLGQGDYGYTF. CDR3 nucleotides: TGTGCCAGCACCCTCCTGGGGCAGGGGGACTATGGCTACACCTTC. The V and J genes are TRBV9 and TRBJ1-2, with 7 nucleotides matching TRBD1. V gave up 6 bases and J gave up 3 bases; unmatched junction bases: 11. Germline lookup yields CDR1 SGDLS and CDR2 YYNGEE. The CDR3 is 15 amino acids.

The chain couples TRBV10-1 to TRBJ2-3; D not resolved. The CDR3 loop spans 12 amino acids. The V gene lost 4 bases and the J gene lost 2 bases, with 4 bases spanning the gap. The germline V gene has CDR1 WNHNN and CDR2 SYGVQD (reference sequence). The CDR3 nucleotides read TGCGCCAGCAGTGCAAACACAGATACGCAGTATTTT. It translates to CASSANTDTQYF.

The rearrangement joins TRBV4-2 to TRBJ2-2; D not certain. Germline V gene sequence: CDR1 LGHNA, CDR2 YNFKEQ. The CDR3 is made up of 13 amino acids. Between the trimmed V and J ends, which lost 5 bases and 6 bases, there was a span of 10 bases. The CDR3 DNA follows: TGTGCCAGCAGCTCAACACCCTCCGGGGAGCTGTTTTTT. Protein sequence: CASSSTPSGELFF.

The rearrangement joins TRBV27 to TRBJ2-5; D gene unclear. The V gene lost 7 bases and the J gene lost 1 base, with 7 bases spanning the gap. In germline, CDR1 is MNHEY, CDR2 SMNVEV (reference sequence). The CDR3 totals 12 residues. CDR3 in DNA: TGTGCCAGCATAGCACTCCAAGAGACCCAGTACTTC. This codes for CASIALQETQYF.

The chain recombines TRBV10-1 with TRBJ2-3, with a weak D call TRBD2 (6 bases). Trimming removed 0 bases at V and 4 bases at J, with 14 bases between. CDR1 and CDR2 (germline): WNHNN, SYGVQD (reference sequence). This CDR3 spans 16 amino acids. In DNA form, the CDR3 reads TGCGCCAGCAGTGAGTCTTGGCGGGAAGTCCCAGATACGCAGTATTTT. This sequence encodes CASSESWREVPDTQYF.

The chain recombines TRBV7-9 with TRBJ1-2; a possible D gene is TRBD1 (6 bases). CDR3 length equals 16 residues. Trimming cost V 5 bases and J 0 bases, with 16 bases left between them. The V gene's germline CDR1 is SEHNR and CDR2 FQNEAQ (reference sequence). The CDR3 spells CASSPSWTDPNYGYTF. The CDR3 bases are TGTGCCAGCAGCCCGAGTTGGACAGATCCTAACTATGGCTACACCTTC.